The 27 T cell receptor beta chains given below trace back to one sample, sequenced in a study of T cell repertoires in cytomegalovirus infection. TCRdb re-called the reads through MiXCR, storing one row per CDR3 protein. This table has about 34,000 distinct CDR3 sequences, just over 50% appearing once. Which antigens these TCRs recognize remains unknown. The sequencing here drew on CD8+ T cells from cultured PBMCs, taken from culture after CMV antigen stimulation. All receptors come from a human donor in good health (CMV status not recorded). Some clones in this sample may be carry-over from other donors' samples.

This chain links TRBV6-2 or TRBV6-3 with TRBJ2-7, with no clear D. The V end was cut by 2 bases, the J end by 3 bases, with 5 bases between. In germline, CDR1 is MNHEY, CDR2 SVGEGT. The CDR3 totals 12 residues. CDR3 nucleotides: TGTGCCAGCAGTTACATAGGCTACGAGCAGTACTTC. As protein: CASSYIGYEQYF.

This clonotype was counted only a few times. The V and J genes are TRBV11-2 and TRBJ2-7, with TRBD2 as a possible D gene (6 bases). Trimming pared 1 base from V and 3 bases from J, leaving 16 bases between. CDR1 and CDR2 from the germline V gene are SGHAT and FQNNGV. This CDR3 has 16 amino acids. For the CDR3, the DNA is TGTGCCAGCAGCTTAGGGCGGCAGGGACTCCACTACGAGCAGTACTTC. The encoded protein is CASSLGRQGLHYEQYF.

This chain's CDR3 is CASSGLGQGYSPIYEQYF. As DNA, the CDR3 is TGTGCCAGCAGCGGCCTGGGACAGGGTTATTCCCCAATATACGAGCAGTACTTC. The chain uses TRBV7-2 and TRBJ2-7, with TRBD1 matching over 9 bases. Looked up from germline, CDR1 is SGHTA and CDR2 is FQGNSA. J lost 4 bases, V lost 5 bases, and 18 bases had no gene match. The CDR3 is 18 amino acids.

This clonotype was detected a few times. V usage is TRBV7-6 and J usage is TRBJ1-2, with 9 positions matching TRBD1. V trimming: 4 bases; J trimming: 6 bases; junction bases outside the gene matches: 3. There are 13 residues in the CDR3. The germline V gene has CDR1 SGHVS and CDR2 FNYEAQ. The CDR3 DNA reads TGTGCCAGCAGCTGGACAGGGGCGCATGGCTACACCTTC. Protein product: CASSWTGAHGYTF.

In DNA, the CDR3 is TGTGCCAGCAGTCTAGCGGGAGAGGTATACAATGAGCAGTTCTTC. Its protein product is CASSLAGEVYNEQFF. The chain couples TRBV6-5 to TRBJ2-1, with 10 bases fitting TRBD2. J gave up 4 bases and V 5 bases, and 5 bases lay outside the gene matches. The germline CDR1 and CDR2 sequences are MNHEY and SVGAGI. The CDR3 has 15 amino acids.

The chain links TRBV6-1 to TRBJ2-3, with D uncertain. The V gene lost 2 bases and the J gene lost 6 bases, with 9 bases spanning the gap. The CDR3 sequence is 13 residues long. Germline V gives CDR1 MNHNS, CDR2 SASEGT. For the CDR3, the DNA is TGTGCCAGCAGTGAATTATGGTTGGATACGCAGTATTTT. This gives the protein CASSELWLDTQYF.

This clonotype appeared a single time. This chain uses TRBV9 with TRBJ2-3; weak D call: TRBD1 (5 bases). The CDR3 runs to 15 residues. Trimming shortened V by 1 base and J by 6 bases, and 15 bases separated the two germline ends. CDR1 SGDLS and CDR2 YYNGEE come from the germline V gene. DNA of the CDR3: TGTGCCAGCAGCGTACGTGGGGCAGTTGGGGATACGCAGTATTTT. It encodes CASSVRGAVGDTQYF. Looking up the rest from reference TRBV9 and TRBJ2-3 gives the full variable domain: DSGVTQTPKHLITATGQRVTLRCSPRSGDLSVYWYQQSLDQGLQFLIQYYNGEERAKGNILERFSAQQFPDLHSELNLSSLELGDSALYFCASSVRGAVGDTQYFGPGTRLTVL.

This clonotype is a singleton in its sample. The genes are TRBV6-6 and TRBJ1-5; a weak D match, TRBD1 (5 bases). This CDR3 has 15 residues. CDR1 is MNHNY, CDR2 SVGAGI, per germline (reference sequence). V lost 2 bases, J lost 7 bases, and 15 bases lay in between. CDR3 in DNA: TGTGCCAGCAGTTACGGTGGGGAGGGGAAGCAGCCCCAGCATTTT. This encodes CASSYGGEGKQPQHF.

This clonotype was seen only a few times. The chain recombines TRBV7-8 with TRBJ2-7; 7 nucleotides match TRBD1. Trimming removed 3 bases from V and 1 base from J; junction bases left unmatched: 6. The V gene's germline CDR1 is SGHVS and CDR2 FQNEAQ. The CDR3 is made up of 15 amino acids. CDR3: CASSFRDSRSYEQYF. Written as DNA, the CDR3 is TGTGCCAGCAGCTTTCGGGACAGCCGATCCTACGAGCAGTACTTC.

This chain joins TRBV20-1 and TRBJ2-3, with D maybe TRBD2 (6 bases). Germline V gene data show CDR1 as DFQATT and CDR2 as SNEGSKA (reference sequence). The CDR3 extends over 14 amino acids. Trimming removed 3 bases from V and 3 bases from J, with 13 bases in between. Here the CDR3 DNA reads TGCAGTGCTAGGACGGGAGAGGTAACAGATACGCAGTATTTT. Translated: CSARTGEVTDTQYF.

The CDR3: CASSIDWTLSYEQYF. In nucleotides, the CDR3 is TGTGCCAGTAGTATAGATTGGACACTTTCCTACGAGCAGTACTTC. The chain recombines TRBV19 with TRBJ2-7; TRBD1 might be the D (5 bases). Trimming removed 0 bases from V and 1 base from J, with 10 bases in between. Germline loops: CDR1 LNHDA, CDR2 SQIVND (reference sequence). The CDR3 spans 15 residues.

The chain is built from TRBV4-1 and TRBJ2-1; tentatively, D is TRBD1 (6 bases). V shed 4 bases and J shed 10 bases, with 14 bases lying between them. The CDR3 contains 13 residues. Germline V lookup: CDR1 MGHRA, CDR2 YSYEKL. The CDR3 loop reads CASSPYREKEQFF. Written as DNA, the CDR3 is TGCGCCAGCAGCCCATACAGGGAGAAAGAGCAGTTCTTC.

J is TRBJ2-7 and V is TRBV27; D is perhaps TRBD1 (6 bases). Germline loops: CDR1 MNHEY, CDR2 SMNVEV (reference sequence). The CDR3 has 14 residues. Trimming left V 5 bases short and J 4 bases short, with 15 bases between. The CDR3 protein is CASSLLGQLYEQYF. CDR3 nucleotides: TGTGCCAGCAGTCTCCTCGGACAGTTATACGAGCAGTACTTC.

The CDR3 DNA follows: TGCAGTGCTAGAGTAAGGGATAACACTGAAGCTTTCTTT. Amino acids: CSARVRDNTEAFF. This chain links TRBV20-1 with TRBJ1-1; no clear D. V was cut by 1 base and J by 2 bases, with 8 bases left in between. This CDR3 has 13 residues. Germline V gene data show CDR1 as DFQATT and CDR2 as SNEGSKA (reference sequence).

This clonotype was counted many times. The gene calls are TRBV6-5 and TRBJ2-6; D gene ambiguous. V lost 2 bases, J lost 2 bases, and 10 bases lay in between. Germline assignment: CDR1 MNHEY and CDR2 SVGAGI. CDR3 size: 16 residues. CDR3 protein: CASSYSARTGANVLTF. The CDR3 region has the DNA TGTGCCAGCAGTTACAGCGCAAGGACTGGGGCCAACGTCCTGACTTTC.

This clonotype appeared a few times. The V call is TRBV7-8, the J call TRBJ2-5; TRBD1 agrees at 10 bases. The germline V gene encodes CDR1 SGHVS and CDR2 FQNEAQ. V trimming: 0 bases; J trimming: 4 bases; junction bases outside the gene matches: 2. The CDR3 is 15 residues long. The CDR3 nucleotides read TGTGCCAGCAGCTTAGCGTGGACAGGGGGAGAGACCCAGTACTTC. Encoded protein: CASSLAWTGGETQYF.

In its sample, this clonotype was seen a few times. The gene calls are TRBV20-1 and TRBJ2-7, with D tentatively TRBD1 or TRBD2 (5 bases each). V gave up 0 bases and J gave up 5 bases, with 14 bases separating them. Germline loops: CDR1 DFQATT, CDR2 SNEGSKA (reference sequence). The CDR3 spans 14 residues. CDR3 in amino acids: CSARDGARDHEQYF. The CDR3 region has the DNA TGCAGTGCTAGAGATGGGGCTAGGGACCACGAGCAGTACTTC.

This clonotype has only a few counts. V gene TRBV7-8 combines with J gene TRBJ2-2; 7 bases align to TRBD2. The CDR3 spans 16 residues. Trimming removed 5 bases from V and 0 bases from J; junction bases left unmatched: 6. Germline CDR1 reads SGHVS; CDR2 reads FQNEAQ. The CDR3: CASSPYLAANTGELFF. CDR3 DNA sequence: TGTGCCAGCAGCCCGTATCTAGCGGCGAACACCGGGGAGCTGTTTTTT. Looking up the rest from reference TRBV7-8 and TRBJ2-2 gives the full variable domain: GAGVSQSPRYKVAKRGQDVALRCDPISGHVSLFWYQQALGQGPEFLTYFQNEAQLDKSGLPSDRFFAERPEGSVSTLKIQRTQQEDSAVYLCASSPYLAANTGELFFGEGSRLTVL.

The genes are TRBV5-6 and TRBJ1-1; 7 bases agree with TRBD1. There are 15 residues in the CDR3. Germline-derived CDR1 and CDR2 are SGHDT and YYEEEE. V shed 5 bases, J shed 1 base, and the junction held 8 bases outside the gene matches. The DNA for the CDR3 is TGTGCCAGCAGTTTTTGGACAGGTTCGAACACTGAAGCTTTCTTT. It is translated as CASSFWTGSNTEAFF.

The chain links TRBV19 to TRBJ1-2; no clear D gene. Trimming shortened V by 9 bases and J by 5 bases, and 19 bases separated the two germline ends. The CDR3 consists of 14 residues. Germline-derived CDR1 and CDR2 are LNHDA and SQIVND (reference sequence). The DNA of the CDR3 is TGTGCCAGCTCCACTTTAGGTGTAGGGTATGGCTACACCTTC. It encodes CASSTLGVGYGYTF.

This chain connects TRBV27 to TRBJ2-3; D possibly corresponds to TRBD2 (5 bases). Deletions cut 6 bases from V and 0 bases from J, with 10 bases between. Germline assignment: CDR1 MNHEY and CDR2 SMNVEV (reference sequence). The CDR3 is made up of 14 amino acids. The CDR3 reads CASRPSGSTDTQYF. The DNA of the CDR3 is TGTGCCAGCAGGCCGAGCGGCAGCACAGATACGCAGTATTTT.

The chain carries TRBV7-4 and TRBJ1-6, with D possibly being TRBD1 (5 bases). The CDR3 contains 16 residues. Per germline, CDR1 SGHVT and CDR2 SQSDAQ. V lost 3 bases and J lost 3, with 12 bases in between. This CDR3 reads CASSLRGSGYNSPLHF. As DNA, the CDR3 is TGTGCCAGCAGCTTGCGGGGGTCGGGCTATAATTCACCCCTCCACTTT.

The sample holds a few counts of this clonotype. The chain joins TRBV29-1 to TRBJ2-7, with D perhaps TRBD2 (7 bases). The germline gives CDR1 SQVTM, CDR2 ANQGSEA. The CDR3 length is 14 residues. Trimming pared 7 bases from V and 7 bases from J, leaving 23 bases between. In DNA, the CDR3 is TGCAGCGGTACAGGGTTAGCGGGTGCACGAGAGCAGTACTTC. This translates into CSGTGLAGAREQYF.

The chain is built from TRBV6-6 and TRBJ1-3; 10 bases match TRBD1. This CDR3 region has 16 residues. The germline gives CDR1 MNHNY, CDR2 SVGAGI (reference sequence). Germline trimming cut 2 bases from V and 2 bases from J; bases unmatched to any gene: 3. The chain's CDR3 is CASSYTGTGAGNTIYF. The CDR3 DNA sequence: TGTGCCAGCAGTTACACCGGGACAGGGGCTGGAAACACCATATATTTT.

This clonotype turned up a few times. The gene calls are TRBV27 and TRBJ1-6, with 7 bases matching TRBD1. The CDR3 consists of 16 residues. Per germline, CDR1 MNHEY and CDR2 SMNVEV (reference sequence). V dropped 5 bases and J dropped 7; count of bases not matched to a gene: 11. CDR3 residues: CASSLPRTGRNSPLHF. The CDR3 DNA reads as TGTGCCAGCAGTCTTCCTCGGACAGGCCGAAATTCACCCCTCCACTTT.

The chain is built from TRBV12-3 or TRBV12-4 and TRBJ2-2; D might be TRBD2 (6 bases). The V end was cut by 6 bases, the J end by 6 bases, with 20 bases between. The CDR3 length is 16 residues. CDR3 sequence: CASSPGPDYFAGELFF. The CDR3 region has the DNA TGTGCCAGCAGCCCCGGCCCGGACTATTTTGCCGGGGAGCTGTTTTTT.

This rearrangement joins TRBV7-9 to TRBJ2-5; possibly TRBD1 for D (6 bases). V dropped 4 bases and J dropped 2 bases, with 14 bases sitting between them. CDR1 and CDR2 (germline): SEHNR, FQNEAQ (reference sequence). This CDR3 spans 15 amino acids. The CDR3 is CASSSRDRSQETQYF. The CDR3 DNA reads as TGTGCCAGCAGCTCGCGCGACAGGAGTCAAGAGACCCAGTACTTC.